This T cell receptor beta chain was recovered during a study of radiotherapy plus CTLA-4 blockade in lung cancer. About the research overall: There were objective responses in 18% of patients, and more than 30% had disease control.

Produced via immunoSEQ multiplex PCR; TCRdb's table is partial and in-frame only. In the table there are about 55,000 clones, 70% to 85% of which are singletons. Points on this clone: Its antigen is unknown.

In chemo-refractory metastatic non-small-cell lung cancer, patients got ipilimumab CTLA-4 blockade together with focal radiation. Looked up from germline, CDR1 is LGHNA and CDR2 is YSLEER. The length of the CDR3 is 19 residues. After removal of 0 bases from V and 1 base from J, the junction contained 9 bases not matched to a gene. Study conclusions and caveats: Dynamics of early blood T cell clones, together with interferon-beta, were reportedly the best predictors of response. Blood TCR clones of tumor origin expanded after radiotherapy plus ipilimumab.

This chain links TRBV4-3 with TRBJ2-3; 11 bases are shared with TRBD2. The sample was peripheral blood, taken from a patient treated with radiotherapy plus ipilimumab. The TCR originated in a human donor with non-small cell lung cancer whose response to radiotherapy plus ipilimumab could not be evaluated. The CDR3 DNA reads as TGCGCCAGCAGCCAAGATTATAGCGGGGGACTAGCGGGCACAGATACGCAGTATTTT. It encodes CASSQDYSGGLAGTDTQYF.